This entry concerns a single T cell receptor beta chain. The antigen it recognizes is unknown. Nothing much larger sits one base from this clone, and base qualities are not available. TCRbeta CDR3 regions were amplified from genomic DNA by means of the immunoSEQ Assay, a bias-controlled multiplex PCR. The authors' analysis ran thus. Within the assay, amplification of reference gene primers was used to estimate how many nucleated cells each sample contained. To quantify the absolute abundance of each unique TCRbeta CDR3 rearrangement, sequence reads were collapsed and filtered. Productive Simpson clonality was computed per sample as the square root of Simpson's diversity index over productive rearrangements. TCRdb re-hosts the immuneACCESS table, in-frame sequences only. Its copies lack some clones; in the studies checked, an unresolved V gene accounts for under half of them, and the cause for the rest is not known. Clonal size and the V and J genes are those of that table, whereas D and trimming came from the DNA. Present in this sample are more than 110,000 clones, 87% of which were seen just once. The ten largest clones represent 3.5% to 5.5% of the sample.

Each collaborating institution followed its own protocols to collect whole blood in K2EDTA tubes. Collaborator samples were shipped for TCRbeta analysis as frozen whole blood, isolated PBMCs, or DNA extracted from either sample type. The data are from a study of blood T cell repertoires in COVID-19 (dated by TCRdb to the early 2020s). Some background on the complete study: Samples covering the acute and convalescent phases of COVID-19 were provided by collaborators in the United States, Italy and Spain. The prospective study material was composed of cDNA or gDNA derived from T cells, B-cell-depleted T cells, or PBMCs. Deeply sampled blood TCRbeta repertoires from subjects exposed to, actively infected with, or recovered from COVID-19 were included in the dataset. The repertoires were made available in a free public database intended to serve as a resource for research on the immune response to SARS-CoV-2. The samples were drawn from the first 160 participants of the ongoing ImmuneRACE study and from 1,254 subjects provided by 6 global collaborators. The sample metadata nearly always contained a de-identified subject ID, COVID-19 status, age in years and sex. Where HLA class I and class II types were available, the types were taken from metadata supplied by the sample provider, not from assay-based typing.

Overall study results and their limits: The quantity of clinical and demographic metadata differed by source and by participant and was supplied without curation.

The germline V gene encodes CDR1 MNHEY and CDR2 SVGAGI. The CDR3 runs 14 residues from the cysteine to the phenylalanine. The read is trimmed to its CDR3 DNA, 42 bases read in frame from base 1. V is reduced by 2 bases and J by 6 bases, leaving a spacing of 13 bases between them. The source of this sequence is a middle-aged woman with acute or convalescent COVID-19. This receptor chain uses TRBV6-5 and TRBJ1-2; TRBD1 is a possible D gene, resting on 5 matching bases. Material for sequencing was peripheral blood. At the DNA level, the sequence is TGTGCCAGCAGTTACACCCACGGAGGGGATGGCTACACCTTC. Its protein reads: CASSYTHGGDGYTF.